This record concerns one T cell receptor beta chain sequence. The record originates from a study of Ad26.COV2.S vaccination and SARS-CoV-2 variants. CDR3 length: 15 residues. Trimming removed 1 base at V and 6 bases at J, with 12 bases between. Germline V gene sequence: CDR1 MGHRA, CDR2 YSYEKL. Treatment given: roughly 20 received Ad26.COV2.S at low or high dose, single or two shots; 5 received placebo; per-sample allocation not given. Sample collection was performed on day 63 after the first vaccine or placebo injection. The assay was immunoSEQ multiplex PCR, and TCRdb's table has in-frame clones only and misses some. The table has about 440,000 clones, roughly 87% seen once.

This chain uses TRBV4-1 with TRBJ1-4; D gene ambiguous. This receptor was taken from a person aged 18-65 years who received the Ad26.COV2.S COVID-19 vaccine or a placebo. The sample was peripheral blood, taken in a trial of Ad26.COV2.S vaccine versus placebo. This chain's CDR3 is CASSQVGIRDEKLFF. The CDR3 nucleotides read TGCGCCAGCAGCCAAGTGGGCATTAGGGATGAAAAACTGTTTTTT.